Reported below is one T cell receptor (beta chain). The CDR3 extends over 13 amino acids. Germline V gives CDR1 GTSNPN, CDR2 SVGIG (reference sequence). Unmatched junction bases numbered 3, after V lost 5 bases and J lost 1 base. This sample stems from a study of blood T cell repertoires in COVID-19. Across the whole study: From the United States, Italy and Spain came samples of acute and convalescent COVID-19. The analysed material was cDNA or gDNA that came from T cells, B-cell-depleted T cells, or PBMCs.

As originally analysed: Amplification from reference gene primers served as the basis for estimated nucleated cell counts. This table comes from immunoSEQ multiplex PCR, and its TCRdb copy is limited to in-frame clones, with some not included. The V and J calls and the clone size are those of that table, but D and trimming were determined from the DNA. This repertoire shows some 400,000 clones, more than 65% found once; its top ten account for more than 0.95%. The sequenced sample consisted of peripheral blood. This TCR came from a human donor with acute or convalescent COVID-19. The donor label of this sample is uncertain. The chain joins TRBV30 to TRBJ1-1, with 8 bases lining up with TRBD1. The CDR3 loop reads CAWQGQANTEAFF. CDR3 bases: TGTGCCTGGCAGGGACAGGCGAACACTGAAGCTTTCTTT.